This T cell receptor beta chain emerged from a study of OX40 agonist ivuxolimab in advanced cancers. Trimming shortened V by 7 bases and J by 3 bases, and 19 bases separated the two germline ends. The CDR3 runs 15 residues. The germline CDR1 and CDR2 sequences are LNHDA and SQIVND (reference sequence). Sequenced by immunoSEQ multiplex PCR; TCRdb stores in-frame clones only, minus some. The sample has roughly 13,000 clones; 80% to 90% are singletons. Sequences were derived from CD4+ or CD8+ T cells sorted from blood, sampled in a trial of the OX40 agonist ivuxolimab. The gene calls are TRBV19 and TRBJ2-7; TRBD1 might be the D (5 bases). The clonotype comes from an adult with an advanced solid tumor such as melanoma, head and neck, liver or kidney cancer. CDR3 DNA: TGTGCCAGTAAGGAAAAAGGGGCCCACTACTACGAGCAGTACTTC. Its translation is CASKEKGAHYYEQYF.